This TCR beta chain was sequenced during a study of cytomegalovirus exposure and HLA in healthy donors. Study findings and constraints: There were around 160 TCR beta chains listed as cytomegalovirus-associated. The presence/absence work took it that sequencing depth was about the same across donors. The classifier reportedly diagnosed cytomegalovirus status with high specificity and sensitivity.

CDR1 is SGHDT, CDR2 YYEEEE, per germline. The V gene lost 1 base and the J gene lost 3 bases, with 13 bases spanning the gap. The CDR3 runs to 15 residues. 60 Vbeta and 13 Jbeta primers were used in PCR. Method: immunoSEQ multiplex PCR; TCRdb's copy keeps in-frame clones and lacks some. The table records about 160,000 clones, 70% to 85% of them present only once. This clone has a handful of counts. Its target is unknown. This chain joins TRBV5-6 and TRBJ1-2; no definite D call. The specimen sequenced was PBMCs. This receptor was taken from a man younger than 45 in good health and CMV-seropositive. The CDR3 DNA reads as TGTGCCAGCAGCTTGCGGCGGGGAGGAGACTATGGCTACACCTTC. It encodes CASSLRRGGDYGYTF. Supplemented by reference TRBV5-6 and TRBJ1-2, the full variable domain reads DAGVTQSPTHLIKTRGQQVTLRCSPKSGHDTVSWYQQALGQGPQFIFQYYEEEERQRGNFPDRFSGHQFPNYSSELNVNALLLGDSALYLCASSLRRGGDYGYTFGSGTRLTVV.